The 21 T cell receptor beta chains reported below all come from one sample, sequenced in a study of T cell responses to AZD1222 COVID-19 vaccine. TCRdb keeps only in-frame clones here, not all; method: immunoSEQ multiplex PCR. The table has 150,000 to 200,000 clones, roughly nine tenths seen once. This specimen was peripheral blood, taken on day 0 of MenACWY control vaccination. Source of these receptors: an adult in good health.

The chain has TRBV29-1 and TRBJ1-4, with D hard to call. This CDR3 is built from 15 residues. CDR1 SQVTM and CDR2 ANQGSEA come from the germline V gene. V dropped 2 bases and J dropped 8 bases, with 18 bases sitting between them. This chain's CDR3 is CSVEPLDGGIEKLFF. For the CDR3, the DNA is TGCAGCGTTGAACCCCTGGACGGAGGGATCGAAAAACTGTTTTTT.

The chain has TRBV3-1 (or the pseudogene TRBV3-2) and TRBJ1-2; possible D gene TRBD1, 5 bases. Trimming cost V 4 bases and J 4 bases, with 16 bases left between them. The CDR3 has 15 amino acids. Germline CDR1 LGHDT, CDR2 YNNKEL (reference sequence). This chain's CDR3 is CASSLGEGWAYGYTF. In DNA, the CDR3 is TGTGCCAGCAGCCTAGGGGAAGGTTGGGCCTATGGCTACACCTTC.

This chain joins TRBV3-1 (or the pseudogene TRBV3-2) and TRBJ2-7, with 13 bases identical to TRBD2. Germline V gene lookup returns CDR1 LGHDT and CDR2 YNNKEL (reference sequence). V dropped 4 bases and J dropped 7; count of bases not matched to a gene: 10. The length of the CDR3 is 16 residues. The CDR3 loop reads CASSRTSGRVFGEQYF. The DNA of the CDR3 is TGTGCCAGCAGCCGAACTAGCGGGAGGGTATTTGGAGAGCAGTACTTC.

J is TRBJ2-1 and V is TRBV4-3; 7 positions match TRBD1. Germline loops: CDR1 LGHNA, CDR2 YSLEER. This CDR3 has 15 amino acids. The ends lost 4 bases at V and 1 base at J; junction bases unmatched: 4. CDR3 protein: CASSLGTDSYNEQFF. The CDR3 bases are TGCGCCAGCAGCCTCGGGACAGATTCCTACAATGAGCAGTTCTTC.

CDR3 amino acids: CASSYGTYNEQFF. The CDR3 DNA is TGTGCCAGCAGCTATGGAACCTACAATGAGCAGTTCTTC. The chain has TRBV7-3 and TRBJ2-1; D ambiguous. Between the trimmed V and J ends, which lost 4 bases and 2 bases, there was a span of 6 bases. From germline, CDR1 is SGHTA and CDR2 FQGTGA. The CDR3 is made up of 13 amino acids.

The chain is built from TRBV27 and TRBJ1-1; TRBD1 is a possible D gene (5 bases). This CDR3 spans 13 amino acids. Germline loops: CDR1 MNHEY, CDR2 SMNVEV (reference sequence). Deletions cut 4 bases from V and 6 bases from J, with 12 bases between. CDR3 sequence reads: CASSSYRTSEAFF. The CDR3 DNA reads as TGTGCCAGCAGTTCGTACAGGACTTCTGAAGCTTTCTTT.

The chain is built from TRBV6-5 and TRBJ1-3; the D is unclear. Germline V gives CDR1 MNHEY, CDR2 SVGAGI. The CDR3 runs 13 residues. V gave up 6 bases and J gave up 3 bases, with 9 bases separating them. Here the CDR3 reads CASRLLGGNTIYF. Written as DNA, the CDR3 is TGTGCCAGCAGGCTCCTCGGTGGAAACACCATATATTTT.

This chain links TRBV7-2 with TRBJ1-2, with D tentatively TRBD1 (5 bases). V was pared by 0 bases and J by 6 bases, with 23 bases between. Per the germline V gene, CDR1 is SGHTA and CDR2 is FQGNSA. The CDR3 extends over 18 amino acids. Written as DNA, the CDR3 is TGTGCCAGCAGCTTAGCGTCGCAGGGATCCCACACTTTCGATGGCTACACCTTC. It codes for CASSLASQGSHTFDGYTF.

The V call is TRBV3-1 (or the pseudogene TRBV3-2), the J call TRBJ2-3; TRBD2 matches 8 bases. Germline CDR1 and CDR2: LGHDT and YNNKEL (reference sequence). This CDR3 region has 17 residues. J was trimmed by 6 bases and V by 1 base; bases with no gene match: 12. CDR3 protein: CASSQAGLASGRDTQYF. Here the CDR3 DNA reads TGTGCCAGCAGCCAAGCCGGACTAGCTTCCGGTCGGGATACGCAGTATTTT.

The V call is TRBV25-1, the J call TRBJ2-3; D may be TRBD2 (7 bases). Germline lookup yields CDR1 MGHDK and CDR2 SYGVNS. The V and J ends lost 6 bases and 5 bases respectively, with 12 bases between them. CDR3 length: 13 amino acids. The CDR3 nucleotides read TGTGCCAGCAGCCGGGGGGCTGAAGATACGCAGTATTTT. Translated, it gives CASSRGAEDTQYF.

The chain carries TRBV6-4 and TRBJ1-6; D gene ambiguous. This CDR3 is built from 18 residues. Per germline, CDR1 MRHNA and CDR2 SNTAGT. V was trimmed by 0 bases and J by 10 bases, leaving 22 bases between them. CDR3 sequence reads: CASSDSGSPLGPGSPLHF. The DNA of the CDR3 is TGTGCCAGCAGTGACTCCGGCTCCCCCCTAGGTCCGGGGTCACCCCTCCACTTT.

The gene calls are TRBV27 and TRBJ1-1; TRBD1 is a possible D gene (5 bases). From germline, CDR1 is MNHEY and CDR2 SMNVEV (reference sequence). Trimming cost V 4 bases and J 4 bases, with 13 bases left between them. The CDR3 spans 14 residues. CDR3 coding DNA: TGTGCCAGCAGTTGGGGATGGGGGAGCACTGAAGCTTTCTTT. This gives the protein CASSWGWGSTEAFF.

The chain joins TRBV15 to TRBJ2-5; 8 bases line up with TRBD2. V shed 5 bases and J 1 base; nucleotides not matched to a gene: 6. The CDR3 sequence is 15 residues long. Germline CDR1 LNHNV, CDR2 YYDKDF (reference sequence). The CDR3 coding sequence is TGTGCCACCAGCGGGATACTAGCGGCCCAAGAGACCCAGTACTTC. Encoded protein: CATSGILAAQETQYF.

CDR3 bases: TGTGCCAGCTCACCTGCGGCATCTACTAACTATGGCTACACCTTC. This codes for CASSPAASTNYGYTF. The chain couples TRBV18 to TRBJ1-2; no definite D call. The CDR3 runs 15 residues. Germline V gene sequence: CDR1 KGHSH, CDR2 LQKENI. Trimming stripped 3 bases from V and 0 bases from J, with 11 bases between.

The CDR3 spells CAWRAAEVTQYF. The CDR3 nucleotides read TGTGCCTGGAGAGCAGCGGAGGTGACCCAGTACTTC. The chain links TRBV30 to TRBJ2-5, with D possibly matching TRBD2 (5 bases). Trimming removed 3 bases from V and 7 bases from J, with 12 bases in between. Germline lookup yields CDR1 GTSNPN and CDR2 SVGIG (reference sequence). There are 12 residues in the CDR3.

The chain links TRBV24-1 to TRBJ2-1; possibly TRBD2 for D (6 bases). CDR3 length equals 14 residues. In germline, CDR1 is KGHDR, CDR2 SFDVKD. Trimming took off 6 bases at V and 9 bases at J, with 17 bases between the two ends. The CDR3 loop is CATSTSGSTAEQFF. The CDR3 DNA reads as TGTGCCACCAGTACTTCCGGGAGCACTGCTGAGCAGTTCTTC.

The chain links TRBV19 to TRBJ2-5, with 8 positions matching TRBD2. The trim removed 0 bases at V and 5 bases at J, leaving 17 bases unmatched. This CDR3 has 19 residues. Germline CDR1 LNHDA, CDR2 SQIVND (reference sequence). CDR3 bases: TGTGCCAGTAGTATAGAAATAAGAATTAAAGGCGGGAGGTCGGAGACCCAGTACTTC. Translating it yields CASSIEIRIKGGRSETQYF.

The chain couples TRBV30 to TRBJ1-4, with 8 bases matching TRBD1. The CDR3 has 15 residues. Germline lookup yields CDR1 GTSNPN and CDR2 SVGIG (reference sequence). V lost 7 bases to trimming and J lost 7 bases; unmatched junction nucleotides: 14. As DNA, the CDR3 is TGTGCCTCACGTCCCGCAGGGGGCCTAACTGAAAAACTGTTTTTT. This sequence encodes CASRPAGGLTEKLFF.

The rearrangement links TRBV5-1 to TRBJ1-5, with D possibly TRBD1 on 5 matching bases. Germline V gives CDR1 SGHRS, CDR2 YFSETQ. V was shortened by 1 base and J by 0 bases, with 8 bases between the two germline ends. The CDR3 extends over 15 amino acids. CDR3 nucleotides: TGCGCCAGCAGCTTGACAGGTTATAGCAATCAGCCCCAGCATTTT. It yields the protein CASSLTGYSNQPQHF.

Details on this clone: One end of the junction fails to match germline, which may point to a read error. V and J are TRBV7-7 and TRBJ1-1; D is possibly TRBD1 (5 bases). There are 13 residues in the CDR3. Germline CDR1 reads SSHAT; CDR2 reads FNYEAQ (reference sequence). CDR3 loop: CASSRDSNTEAFF. CDR3 in DNA: TGTGCTAGCAGTCGTGACAGCAACACTGAAGCTTTCTTT.

CDR3 in DNA: TGCGCCAGCAGCTTGGAGACTAGCAGCTACAATGAGCAGTTCTTC. This encodes CASSLETSSYNEQFF. The chain couples TRBV5-1 to TRBJ2-1; 7 bases line up with TRBD2. The CDR3 contains 15 residues. The germline CDR1 and CDR2 sequences are SGHRS and YFSETQ. The V segment lost 0 bases and the J segment 3 bases; nucleotides outside the gene matches: 3.